What follows describes a single T cell receptor (beta chain). Authors' analysis steps: Amplified reference gene primers provided the basis for estimating nucleated cell counts. Repertoires were generated with immunoSEQ multiplex PCR, while TCRdb's copy carries only in-frame clones and drops some. That table gives V, J and clone size, and the DNA gave D and trimming. This table has tens of thousands of clones, roughly 78% appearing once. The data were taken from a study of blood T cell repertoires in COVID-19. About the research overall: Sites in the United States, Italy and Spain provided acute and convalescent COVID-19 samples. Sample material is recorded as cDNA or gDNA derived from T cells, B-cell-depleted T cells, or PBMCs.

From germline, CDR1 is LNHDA and CDR2 SQIVND (reference sequence). V shed 8 bases and J 5 bases; nucleotides not matched to a gene: 7. The CDR3 has 15 amino acids. The sequencing sample was made of peripheral blood. The chain is built from TRBV19 and TRBJ2-2; 11 bases map to TRBD1. The clonotype comes from a man in his 60s with acute or convalescent COVID-19. CDR3 residues: CASSGQGARTGELFF. The CDR3 bases are TGTGCCAGTTCCGGACAGGGGGCGCGGACCGGGGAGCTGTTTTTT.